The sequence of this T cell receptor beta chain was determined in a study of persistence of HIV-infected CD4 T cells. Study-wide context: CD4+ T cells responding to CMV or HIV-1 Gag were isolated. Study conclusions and caveats: Antigen-responding cells were enriched for degenerate expanded CDR3beta sequences.

The CDR3 sequence is 15 residues long. With 2 bases clipped from V and 7 bases from J, the junction kept 7 bases outside the gene matches. CDR1 and CDR2 (germline): MNHEY, SVGAGI. Lysates of CMV-infected fibroblasts at 9.5 to 10 ug/mL stimulated these cells. CD40L/CD69 double-negative CD45RO-high memory CD4+ T cells were collected. Donors were HIV-1-infected adults who began suppressive ART during chronic infection. For roughly 19 hours, CD8-depleted PBMCs received anti-CD28/CD49d costimulation, a CD40-blocking antibody and enfuvirtide. This was the immunoSEQ version 4 assay in survey mode. This table comes from immunoSEQ multiplex PCR, and its TCRdb copy is limited to in-frame clones, with some not included. The data contain about 33,000 clones, roughly 82% of them singletons. As to this clone: Its antigen remains unidentified.

Specimen: CD4+ T cells sorted from PBMCs after roughly 18-hour stimulation, collected from a patient who received antiretroviral therapy. This TCR derives from an adult woman with HIV who was CMV-seropositive. The chain combines TRBV6-5 with TRBJ1-4; 7 bases agree with TRBD1. The CDR3, as DNA: TGTGCCAGCAGTTACCAAAACCCAGGGGGTGAAAAACTGTTTTTT. It is translated as CASSYQNPGGEKLFF.